The 13 T cell receptor beta chains given below trace back to one sample, sequenced in a study of post-analysis software for immune sequencing data. Study-wide findings and caveats: Controls had lower frequencies than patients of four or five TRBV segments, which included TRBV5-6, TRBV5-1 and TRBV20-1.

Researchers reported that TCR beta cDNA libraries carried unique molecular identifiers. Each CDR3 protein is one row after TCRdb ran MiXCR on the PCR reads. The sample has 180,000 or so distinct CDR3 sequences; 29% are singletons. No antigen is known for these receptors. The specimen was blood. These receptors were collected from a girl aged 2-17 years with multiple sclerosis.

There are many counts of this clonotype. This chain joins TRBV20-1 and TRBJ1-2, with 8 bases lining up with TRBD1. The V gene's germline CDR1 is DFQATT and CDR2 SNEGSKA (reference sequence). With 3 bases clipped from V and 4 bases from J, the junction kept 10 bases outside the gene matches. The CDR3 has 15 amino acids. The CDR3 region has the DNA TGCAGTGCTAGTCCCTGGACAGGGTTGGGCTATGGCTACACCTTC. As protein: CSASPWTGLGYGYTF.

The CDR3 loop reads CASSLPRENTEAFF. The DNA for the CDR3 is TGTGCCAGCAGCTTACCCAGGGAGAACACTGAAGCTTTCTTT. The chain combines TRBV7-9 with TRBJ1-1; weak D call: TRBD1 (5 bases). The CDR3 runs to 14 residues. V was trimmed by 2 bases and J by 1 base, leaving 8 bases between them. Germline loops: CDR1 SEHNR, CDR2 FQNEAQ (reference sequence).

This clonotype was seen ten or more times. The chain uses TRBV5-1 and TRBJ2-5; 10 bases are shared with TRBD2. Trimming removed 4 bases from V and 3 bases from J; junction bases left unmatched: 3. The V gene's germline CDR1 is SGHRS and CDR2 YFSETQ. The CDR3 has 14 amino acids. The CDR3 reads CASSTGLAEETQYF. For the CDR3, the DNA is TGCGCCAGCAGCACCGGACTAGCGGAAGAGACCCAGTACTTC.

This clonotype was detected only a few times. Because the CDR3 is missing its conserved closing phenylalanine or tryptophan, this is likely a read error. The chain recombines TRBV7-8 with TRBJ2-4; the match to TRBD2 covers 13 bases. The DNA end lines up better with TRBJ2-7; the J call may be wrong. Germline CDR1 SGHVS, CDR2 FQNEAQ. There are 16 residues in the CDR3. The CDR3 loop is CASSFTTSGGSYEQYC. In DNA form, the CDR3 reads TGTGCCAGCAGCTTTACGACTAGCGGGGGGTCCTACGAGCAGTACTGC.

The J gene is TRBJ1-2, the V gene TRBV30; D may be TRBD1 (5 bases). CDR3 length: 13 amino acids. The germline V gene has CDR1 GTSNPN and CDR2 SVGIG (reference sequence). Trimming removed 5 bases at V and 1 base at J, with 11 bases between. CDR3 sequence (DNA): TGTGCCTGGGGGGACGGAAATAACTATGGCTACACCTTC. Protein: CAWGDGNNYGYTF.

This clonotype was counted between two and nine times. This CDR3 reads CSVNTVNTEAFF. For the CDR3, the DNA is TGCAGCGTAAATACAGTGAACACTGAAGCTTTCTTT. The J gene is TRBJ1-1, the V gene TRBV29-1; D remains unclear. This CDR3 spans 12 amino acids. CDR1 is SQVTM, CDR2 ANQGSEA, per germline. The V and J ends lost 6 bases and 0 bases respectively, with 8 bases between them. The variable domain in full, completed from reference TRBV29-1 and TRBJ1-1, reads SAVISQKPSRDICQRGTSLTIQCQVDSQVTMMFWYRQQPGQSLTLIATANQGSEATYESGFVIDKFPISRPNLTFSTLTVSNMSPEDSSIYLCSVNTVNTEAFFGQGTRLTVV.

The V call is TRBV5-1, the J call TRBJ1-1; 7 bases are shared with TRBD1. The germline gives CDR1 SGHRS, CDR2 YFSETQ. The trim removed 4 bases at V and 1 base at J, leaving 13 bases unmatched. The CDR3 has 17 amino acids. Here the CDR3 reads CASSRGGGTSSNTEAFF. CDR3 nucleotides: TGCGCCAGCAGCAGGGGAGGGGGCACAAGTTCGAACACTGAAGCTTTCTTT.

Remarks on this clonotype: A much larger clone lies one base from this, so it may be a read error. The CDR3 end shows no conserved phenylalanine or tryptophan, and so a read error is likely. V and J are TRBV11-2 and TRBJ2-1; D unclear. The CDR3 totals 15 residues. The V gene's germline CDR1 is SGHAT and CDR2 FQNNGV. V lost 5 bases to trimming and J lost 0 bases, with 11 bases between them. The CDR3 region has the DNA TGTGCCAGCAGCCAACTCCGATACTCCTACAATGAGCAGTTCGTC. As protein: CASSQLRYSYNEQFV.

This clonotype appeared many times. The rearrangement joins TRBV20-1 to TRBJ2-1; TRBD1 might be the D (5 bases). The germline V and J ends were trimmed by 1 base and 12 bases, with 13 bases remaining between them. Germline-derived CDR1 and CDR2 are DFQATT and SNEGSKA (reference sequence). This CDR3 is 12 amino acids long. The chain's CDR3 is CSARVVGQMQFF. CDR3 in DNA: TGCAGTGCTAGAGTAGTGGGGCAGATGCAGTTCTTC.

This clonotype was counted only a few times. This may come from a read error, since a much larger clone is one base off. This rearrangement joins TRBV20-1 to TRBJ2-5; 7 positions agree with TRBD2. The germline V gene encodes CDR1 DFQATT and CDR2 SNEGSKA (reference sequence). This CDR3 is 14 amino acids long. CDR3 residues: CSARDGRAGETRYF. CDR3 sequence (DNA): TGCAGTGCTCGGGACGGCCGGGCGGGAGAGACCCGGTACTTC.

A few counts support this clonotype. The gene calls are TRBV11-2 and TRBJ1-2; a weak D match, TRBD1 (5 bases). The CDR3 covers 15 residues. CDR1 and CDR2 from the germline V gene are SGHAT and FQNNGV. Trimming took 4 bases from V and 1 from J, leaving 13 bases between them. The CDR3 loop is CASSSRPGLNYGYTF. As DNA, the CDR3 is TGTGCCAGCAGCTCCCGACCGGGACTTAACTATGGCTACACCTTC. Using reference TRBV11-2 and TRBJ1-2 for the parts outside the CDR3, the full variable domain is EAGVAQSPRYKIIEKRQSVAFWCNPISGHATLYWYQQILGQGPKLLIQFQNNGVVDDSQLPKDRFSAERLKGVDSTLKIQPAKLEDSAVYLCASSSRPGLNYGYTFGSGTRLTVV.

In regard to this clonotype: This may arise from a read error, as a much more abundant clone is one base away. This rearrangement joins TRBV5-1 to TRBJ2-7, with 11 bases fitting TRBD2. Per germline, CDR1 SGHRS and CDR2 YFSETQ. Trimming took 4 bases from V and 7 from J; bases not matched to a gene: 13. The CDR3 sequence is 16 residues long. This chain's CDR3 is CASSQLAGESYNEQYF. The CDR3 DNA sequence: TGCGCCAGCAGCCAACTAGCGGGAGAATCCTACAATGAGCAGTACTTC.

V and J are TRBV15 and TRBJ1-1; 11 bases are shared with TRBD1. The V gene's germline CDR1 is LNHNV and CDR2 YYDKDF (reference sequence). The CDR3 length is 19 residues. V lost 4 bases to trimming and J lost 4 bases; unmatched junction nucleotides: 17. The DNA for the CDR3 is TGTGCCACCAGCAAATCGGTCGTGTACCGGGACAGGGGGGTCACTGAAGCTTTCTTT. Its protein is CATSKSVVYRDRGVTEAFF.